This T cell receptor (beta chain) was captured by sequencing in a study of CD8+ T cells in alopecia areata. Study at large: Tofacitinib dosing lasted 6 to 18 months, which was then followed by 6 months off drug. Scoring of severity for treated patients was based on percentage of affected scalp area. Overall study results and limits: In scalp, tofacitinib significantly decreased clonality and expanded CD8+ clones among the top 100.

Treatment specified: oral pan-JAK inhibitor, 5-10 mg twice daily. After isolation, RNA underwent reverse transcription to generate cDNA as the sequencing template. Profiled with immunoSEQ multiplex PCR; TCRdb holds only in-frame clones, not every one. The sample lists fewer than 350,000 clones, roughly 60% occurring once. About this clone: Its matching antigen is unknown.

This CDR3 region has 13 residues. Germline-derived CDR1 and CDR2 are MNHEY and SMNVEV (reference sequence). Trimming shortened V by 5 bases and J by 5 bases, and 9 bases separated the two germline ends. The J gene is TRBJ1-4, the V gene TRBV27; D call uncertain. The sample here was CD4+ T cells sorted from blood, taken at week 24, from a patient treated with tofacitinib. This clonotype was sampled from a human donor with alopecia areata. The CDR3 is CASSLHTNEKLFF. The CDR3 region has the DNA TGTGCCAGCAGTCTCCATACAAATGAAAAACTGTTTTTT.